This TCR beta chain was sequenced for a study of cytomegalovirus exposure and HLA in healthy donors. Study information: Inside one of the first data releases sat 85 million or so unique TCRs taken from HLA-typed donors.

Germline-derived CDR1 and CDR2 are SGHDT and YYEEEE. V lost 0 bases and J 5 bases, leaving 12 bases between the germline ends. This CDR3 comprises 15 residues. 60 Vbeta and 13 Jbeta primers were used in PCR. Libraries were prepared by immunoSEQ multiplex PCR; TCRdb keeps only in-frame clonotypes and omits some of them. This table holds 150,000 to 200,000 clones, approximately 80% found once. This chain connects TRBV5-6 to TRBJ1-5; no definite D call. The clonotype comes from a young man in good health and CMV-seropositive. Sample: PBMCs. CDR3 sequence reads: CASSLGPATHQPQHF. CDR3 nucleotide sequence: TGTGCCAGCAGCTTGGGCCCCGCTACGCATCAGCCCCAGCATTTT.